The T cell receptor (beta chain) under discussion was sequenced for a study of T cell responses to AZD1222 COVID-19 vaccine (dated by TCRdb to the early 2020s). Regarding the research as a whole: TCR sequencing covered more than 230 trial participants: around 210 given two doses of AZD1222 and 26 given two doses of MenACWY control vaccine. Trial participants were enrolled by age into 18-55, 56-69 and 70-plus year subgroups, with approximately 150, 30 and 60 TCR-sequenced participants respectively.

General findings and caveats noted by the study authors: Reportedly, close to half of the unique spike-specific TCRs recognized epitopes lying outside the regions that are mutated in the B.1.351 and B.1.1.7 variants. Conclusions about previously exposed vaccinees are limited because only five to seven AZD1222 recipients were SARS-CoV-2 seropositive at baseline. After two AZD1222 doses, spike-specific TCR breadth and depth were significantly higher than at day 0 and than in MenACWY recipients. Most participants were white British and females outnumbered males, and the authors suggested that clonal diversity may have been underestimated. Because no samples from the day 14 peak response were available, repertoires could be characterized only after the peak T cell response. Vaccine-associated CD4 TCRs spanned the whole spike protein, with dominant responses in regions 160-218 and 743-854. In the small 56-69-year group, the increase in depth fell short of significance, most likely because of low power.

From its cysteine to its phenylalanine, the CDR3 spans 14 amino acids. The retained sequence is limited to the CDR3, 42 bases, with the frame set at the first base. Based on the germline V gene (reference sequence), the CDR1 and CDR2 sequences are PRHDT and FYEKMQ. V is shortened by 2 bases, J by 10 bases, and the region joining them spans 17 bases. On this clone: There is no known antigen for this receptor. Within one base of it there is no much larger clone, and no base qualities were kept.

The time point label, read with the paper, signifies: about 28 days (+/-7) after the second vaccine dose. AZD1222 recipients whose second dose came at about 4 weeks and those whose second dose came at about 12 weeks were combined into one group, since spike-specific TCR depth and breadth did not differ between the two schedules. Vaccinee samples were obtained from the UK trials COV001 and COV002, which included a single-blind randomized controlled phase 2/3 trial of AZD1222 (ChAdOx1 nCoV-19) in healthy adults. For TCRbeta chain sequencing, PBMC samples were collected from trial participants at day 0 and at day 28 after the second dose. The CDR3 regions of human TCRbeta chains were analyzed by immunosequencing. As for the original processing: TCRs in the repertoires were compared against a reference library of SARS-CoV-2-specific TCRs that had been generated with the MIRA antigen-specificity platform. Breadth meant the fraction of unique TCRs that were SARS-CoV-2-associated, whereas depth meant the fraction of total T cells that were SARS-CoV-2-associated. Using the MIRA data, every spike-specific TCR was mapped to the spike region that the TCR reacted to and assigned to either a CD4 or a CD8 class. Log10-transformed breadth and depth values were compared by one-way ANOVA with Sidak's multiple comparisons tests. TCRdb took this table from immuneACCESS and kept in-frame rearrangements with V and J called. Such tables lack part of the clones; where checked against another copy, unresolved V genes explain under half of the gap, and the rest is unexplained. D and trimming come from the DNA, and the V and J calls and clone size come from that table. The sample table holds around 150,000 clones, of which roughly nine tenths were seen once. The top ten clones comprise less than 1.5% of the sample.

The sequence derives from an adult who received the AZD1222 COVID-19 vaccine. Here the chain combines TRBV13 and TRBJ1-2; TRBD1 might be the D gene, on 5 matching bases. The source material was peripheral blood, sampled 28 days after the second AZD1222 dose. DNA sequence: TGTGCCAGCAGCTTAACCTTCGGGACCCAGGACTACACCTTC. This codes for CASSLTFGTQDYTF.